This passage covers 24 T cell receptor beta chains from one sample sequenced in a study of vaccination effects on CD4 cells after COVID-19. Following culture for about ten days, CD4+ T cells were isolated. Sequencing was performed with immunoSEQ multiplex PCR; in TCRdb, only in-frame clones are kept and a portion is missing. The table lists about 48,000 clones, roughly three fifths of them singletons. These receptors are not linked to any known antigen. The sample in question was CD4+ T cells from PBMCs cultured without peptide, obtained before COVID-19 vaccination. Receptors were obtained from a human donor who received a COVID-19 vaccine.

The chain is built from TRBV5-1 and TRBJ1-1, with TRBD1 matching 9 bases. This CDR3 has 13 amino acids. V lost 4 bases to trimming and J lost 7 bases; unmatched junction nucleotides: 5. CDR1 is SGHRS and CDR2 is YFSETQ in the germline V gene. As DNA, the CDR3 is TGCGCCAGCAGCGAACAGGGGGCGGATGAAGCTTTCTTT. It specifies CASSEQGADEAFF. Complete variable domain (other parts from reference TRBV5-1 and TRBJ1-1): KAGVTQTPRYLIKTRGQQVTLSCSPISGHRSVSWYQQTPGQGLQFLFEYFSETQRNKGNFPGRFSGRQFSNSRSEMNVSTLELGDSALYLCASSEQGADEAFFGQGTRLTVV.

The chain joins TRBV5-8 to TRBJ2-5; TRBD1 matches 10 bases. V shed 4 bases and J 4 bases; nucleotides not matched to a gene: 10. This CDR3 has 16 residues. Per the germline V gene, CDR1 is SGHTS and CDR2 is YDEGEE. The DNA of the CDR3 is TGTGCCAGCAGCCCCCGACAGGGGGCCCGGGGAGAGACCCAGTACTTC. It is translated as CASSPRQGARGETQYF.

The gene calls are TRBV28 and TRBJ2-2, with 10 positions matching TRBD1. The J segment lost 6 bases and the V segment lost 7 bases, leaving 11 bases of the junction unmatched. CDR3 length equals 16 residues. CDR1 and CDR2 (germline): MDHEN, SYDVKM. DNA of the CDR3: TGTGCCAGCACCACCTGGGGGACAGGGGTGGCCGGGGAGCTGTTTTTT. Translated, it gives CASTTWGTGVAGELFF.

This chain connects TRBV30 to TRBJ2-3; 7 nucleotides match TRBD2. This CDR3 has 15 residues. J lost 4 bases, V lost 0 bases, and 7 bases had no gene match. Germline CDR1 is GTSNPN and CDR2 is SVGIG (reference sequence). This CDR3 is CAWSVKRAGADTQYF. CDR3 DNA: TGTGCCTGGAGTGTTAAGAGGGCGGGAGCAGATACGCAGTATTTT.

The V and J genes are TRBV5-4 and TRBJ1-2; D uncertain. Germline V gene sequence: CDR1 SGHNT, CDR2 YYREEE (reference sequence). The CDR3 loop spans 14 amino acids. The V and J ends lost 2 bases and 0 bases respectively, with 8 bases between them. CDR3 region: CASSFPQANYGYTF. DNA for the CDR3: TGTGCCAGCAGCTTTCCCCAGGCTAACTATGGCTACACCTTC.

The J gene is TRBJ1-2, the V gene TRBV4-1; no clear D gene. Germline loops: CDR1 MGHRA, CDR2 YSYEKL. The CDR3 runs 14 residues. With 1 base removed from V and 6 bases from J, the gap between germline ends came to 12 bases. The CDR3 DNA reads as TGCGCCAGCAGCCAAGTGCCGCCTTGGAATGGCTACACCTTC. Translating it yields CASSQVPPWNGYTF.

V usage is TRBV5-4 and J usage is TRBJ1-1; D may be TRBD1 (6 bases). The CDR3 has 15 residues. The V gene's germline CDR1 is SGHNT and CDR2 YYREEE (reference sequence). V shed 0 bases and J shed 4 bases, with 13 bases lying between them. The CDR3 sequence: CASSLESTGITEAFF. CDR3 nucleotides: TGTGCCAGCAGCTTGGAGTCTACAGGGATCACTGAAGCTTTCTTT.

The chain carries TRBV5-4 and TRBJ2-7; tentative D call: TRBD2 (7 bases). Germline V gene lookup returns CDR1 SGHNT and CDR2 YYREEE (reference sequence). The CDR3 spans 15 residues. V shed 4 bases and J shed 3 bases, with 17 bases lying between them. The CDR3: CASSQGRGTDYEQYF. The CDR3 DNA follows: TGTGCCAGCAGCCAGGGGCGGGGGACCGACTACGAGCAGTACTTC.

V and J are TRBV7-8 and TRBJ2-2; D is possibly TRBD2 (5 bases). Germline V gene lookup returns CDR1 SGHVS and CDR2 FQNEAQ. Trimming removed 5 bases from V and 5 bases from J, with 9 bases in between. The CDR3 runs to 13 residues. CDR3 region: CASSRRETGELFF. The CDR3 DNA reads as TGTGCCAGCAGCCGAAGGGAGACCGGGGAGCTGTTTTTT. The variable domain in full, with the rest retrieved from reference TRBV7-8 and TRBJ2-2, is GAGVSQSPRYKVAKRGQDVALRCDPISGHVSLFWYQQALGQGPEFLTYFQNEAQLDKSGLPSDRFFAERPEGSVSTLKIQRTQQEDSAVYLCASSRRETGELFFGEGSRLTVL.

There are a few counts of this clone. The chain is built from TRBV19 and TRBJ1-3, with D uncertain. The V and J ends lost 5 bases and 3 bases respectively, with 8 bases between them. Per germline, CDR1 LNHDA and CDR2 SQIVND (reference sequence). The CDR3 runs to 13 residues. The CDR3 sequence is CASSLKDGNTIYF. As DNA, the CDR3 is TGTGCCAGTAGTTTAAAGGATGGAAACACCATATATTTT.

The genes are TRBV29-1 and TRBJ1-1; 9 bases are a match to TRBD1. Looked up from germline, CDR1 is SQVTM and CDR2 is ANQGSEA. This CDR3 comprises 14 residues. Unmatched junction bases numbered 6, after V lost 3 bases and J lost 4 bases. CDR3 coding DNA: TGCAGCGTTGAGGGGACAGGGATGGCCACTGAAGCTTTCTTT. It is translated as CSVEGTGMATEAFF.

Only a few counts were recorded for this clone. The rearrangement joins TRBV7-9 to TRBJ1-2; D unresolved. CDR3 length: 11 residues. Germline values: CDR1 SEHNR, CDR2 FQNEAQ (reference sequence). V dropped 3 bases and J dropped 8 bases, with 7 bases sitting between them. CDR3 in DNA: TGTGCCAGCAGCTTTGCAGACGGCTACACCTTC. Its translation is CASSFADGYTF.

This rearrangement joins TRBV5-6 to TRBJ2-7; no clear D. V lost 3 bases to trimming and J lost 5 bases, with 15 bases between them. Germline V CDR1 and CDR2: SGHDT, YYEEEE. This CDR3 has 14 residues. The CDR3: CASSSGRRRDEQYF. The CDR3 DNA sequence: TGTGCCAGCAGCTCTGGACGGCGTAGAGACGAGCAGTACTTC.

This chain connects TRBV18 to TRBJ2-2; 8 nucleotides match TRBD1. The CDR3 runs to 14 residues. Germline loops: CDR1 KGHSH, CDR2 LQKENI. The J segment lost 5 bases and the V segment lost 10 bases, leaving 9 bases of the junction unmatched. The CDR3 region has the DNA TGTGCCACCACCGGGGACAGGCAAACCGGGGAGCTGTTTTTT. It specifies CATTGDRQTGELFF.

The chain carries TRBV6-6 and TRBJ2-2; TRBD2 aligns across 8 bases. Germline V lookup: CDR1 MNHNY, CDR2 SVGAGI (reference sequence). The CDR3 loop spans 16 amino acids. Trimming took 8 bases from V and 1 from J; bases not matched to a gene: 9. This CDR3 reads CASHLRSGGNTGELFF. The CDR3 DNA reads TGTGCCAGCCACTTACGGAGCGGGGGGAACACCGGGGAGCTGTTTTTT.

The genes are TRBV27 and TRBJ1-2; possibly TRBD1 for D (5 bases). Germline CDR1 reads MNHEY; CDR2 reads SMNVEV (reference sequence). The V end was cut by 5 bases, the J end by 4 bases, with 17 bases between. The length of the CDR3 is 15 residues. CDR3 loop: CASSPAFGTAYGYTF. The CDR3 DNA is TGTGCCAGCAGTCCCGCCTTCGGGACGGCCTATGGCTACACCTTC.

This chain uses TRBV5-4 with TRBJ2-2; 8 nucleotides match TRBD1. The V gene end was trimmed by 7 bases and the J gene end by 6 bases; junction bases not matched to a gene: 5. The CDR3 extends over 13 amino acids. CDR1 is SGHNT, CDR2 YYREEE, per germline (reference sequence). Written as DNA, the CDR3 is TGTGCCAGCCTTCAACAGGGGGCCGGGGAGCTGTTTTTT. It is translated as CASLQQGAGELFF.

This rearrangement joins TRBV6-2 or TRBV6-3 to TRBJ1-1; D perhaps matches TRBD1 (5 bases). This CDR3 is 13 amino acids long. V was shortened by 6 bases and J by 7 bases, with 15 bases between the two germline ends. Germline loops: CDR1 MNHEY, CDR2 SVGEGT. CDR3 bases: TGTGCCAGCAGCAGACCAGGGCTTATTGAAGCTTTCTTT. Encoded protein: CASSRPGLIEAFF.

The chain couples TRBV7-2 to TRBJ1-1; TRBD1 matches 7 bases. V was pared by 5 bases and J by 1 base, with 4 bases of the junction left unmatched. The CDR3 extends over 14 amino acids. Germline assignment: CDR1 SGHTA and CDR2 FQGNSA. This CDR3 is CASSAGTANTEAFF. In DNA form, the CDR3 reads TGTGCCAGCAGCGCCGGGACAGCGAACACTGAAGCTTTCTTT. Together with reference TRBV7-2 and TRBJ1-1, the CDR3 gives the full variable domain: GAGVSQSPSNKVTEKGKDVELRCDPISGHTALYWYRQSLGQGLEFLIYFQGNSAPDKSGLPSDRFSAERTGGSVSTLTIQRTQQEDSAVYLCASSAGTANTEAFFGQGTRLTVV.

The CDR3 loop is CASSLGFGQGGPEAFF. The CDR3 DNA is TGTGCCAGCAGTTTGGGGTTCGGACAGGGGGGCCCCGAAGCTTTCTTT. V gene TRBV27 combines with J gene TRBJ1-1; 10 bases agree with TRBD1. This CDR3 is 16 amino acids long. Losses at the gene ends were 3 bases for V and 8 bases for J; bases not matched to a gene: 12. Germline lookup yields CDR1 MNHEY and CDR2 SMNVEV (reference sequence).

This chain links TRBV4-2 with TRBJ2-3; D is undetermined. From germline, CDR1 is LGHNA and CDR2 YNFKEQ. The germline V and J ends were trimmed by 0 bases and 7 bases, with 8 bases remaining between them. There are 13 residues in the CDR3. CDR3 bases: TGTGCCAGCAGCCAAGACGGACGCCATACGCAGTATTTT. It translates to CASSQDGRHTQYF.

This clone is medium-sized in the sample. CDR3 bases: TGTGCCAGCAGCTTTGGGGGAACTAACACCGGGGAGCTGTTTTTT. Translating it yields CASSFGGTNTGELFF. The rearrangement uses TRBV5-6 and TRBJ2-2, with D possibly called TRBD1 or TRBD2 (5 bases each). The CDR3 covers 15 residues. Germline V gene sequence: CDR1 SGHDT, CDR2 YYEEEE. V dropped 2 bases and J dropped 2 bases, with 10 bases sitting between them. Full variable domain (missing parts from reference TRBV5-6 and TRBJ2-2): DAGVTQSPTHLIKTRGQQVTLRCSPKSGHDTVSWYQQALGQGPQFIFQYYEEEERQRGNFPDRFSGHQFPNYSSELNVNALLLGDSALYLCASSFGGTNTGELFFGEGSRLTVL.

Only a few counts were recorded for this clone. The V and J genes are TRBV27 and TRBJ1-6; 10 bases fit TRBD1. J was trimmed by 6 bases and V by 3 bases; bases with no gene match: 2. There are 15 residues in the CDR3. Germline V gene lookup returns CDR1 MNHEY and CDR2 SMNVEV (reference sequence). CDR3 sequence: CASSFGTGANSPLHF. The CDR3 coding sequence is TGTGCCAGCAGTTTTGGGACAGGGGCTAATTCACCCCTCCACTTT.

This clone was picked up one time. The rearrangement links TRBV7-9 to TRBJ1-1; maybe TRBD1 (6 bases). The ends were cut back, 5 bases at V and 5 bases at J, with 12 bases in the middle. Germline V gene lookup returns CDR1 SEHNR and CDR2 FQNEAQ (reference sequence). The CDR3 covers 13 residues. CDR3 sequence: CASSVIQGTEAFF. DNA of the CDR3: TGTGCCAGCAGCGTAATCCAGGGGACTGAAGCTTTCTTT.